This T cell receptor beta chain was captured in a study of blood T cells in healthy people across ages. The CDR3 is 14 residues long. V gave up 4 bases and J gave up 4 bases, with 10 bases separating them. CDR1 and CDR2 (germline): MDHEN, SYDVKM. The second PCR ran about 6 to 11 cycles with a sample-barcoded 5' primer and J-beta primers. A single record per CDR3 protein comes from TCRdb applying MiXCR to the 5' RACE reads. The table records 450,000 to 600,000 distinct CDR3 sequences, about 27% of them present only once. These data were also reused for a study on T cells of mothers and their children.

The sample consisted of blood. The sequence was obtained from a boy aged 2 to 9 in good health. This chain uses TRBV28 with TRBJ1-4; D is unclear. CDR3 in DNA: TGTGCCAGCAGTTACGTGGGTGTTAATGAAAAACTGTTTTTT. Translating gives CASSYVGVNEKLFF.